This T cell receptor (beta chain) was captured by sequencing in a study of cytomegalovirus exposure and HLA in healthy donors. PCR used 60 Vbeta primers and 13 Jbeta primers. Data came from immunoSEQ multiplex PCR; TCRdb stores just in-frame clones and leaves some out. The top ten clones hold 2% to 2.5% of a sample with 200,000 or so clones, 60% to 80% of them seen once. This sequence was found in a woman aged 30 to 39 in good health and CMV-seropositive. The sample comprised PBMCs.

The CDR3 DNA reads TGCAGCGTTGAGGGCCCGGATAGGGAGACCCAGTACTTC. Protein sequence: CSVEGPDRETQYF. The chain couples TRBV29-1 to TRBJ2-5; no firm D call. V lost 3 bases and J lost 5, with 13 bases in between. CDR3 size: 13 residues. CDR1 is SQVTM and CDR2 is ANQGSEA in the germline V gene.